This TCR beta chain comes out of a study of blood T cell repertoires in COVID-19. This clone was seen a few times. The ends lost 6 bases at V and 1 base at J; junction bases unmatched: 2. Germline-derived CDR1 and CDR2 are SGHNT and YENEEA. The CDR3 loop spans 15 amino acids. Using immunoSEQ multiplex PCR, the repertoire was profiled, and TCRdb retains in-frame clones only, with some absent. The sample includes around 50,000 clones, approximately 82% of them seen just once. The TCR sequence derives from a woman of 80 years or more with acute or convalescent COVID-19. The chain links TRBV11-3 to TRBJ2-5; 13 bases are shared with TRBD2. The sequenced sample was peripheral blood. Here the CDR3 reads CASSRTSGGQETQYF. For the CDR3, the DNA is TGTGCCAGCAGTCGGACTAGCGGGGGCCAAGAGACCCAGTACTTC.